A selection of T cell receptor beta chains follows, all from one sample in a study of cytomegalovirus exposure and HLA in healthy donors. Sequenced by immunoSEQ multiplex PCR; TCRdb stores in-frame clones only, minus some. This sample's table reports about 140,000 clones. Material: PBMCs. Receptors were obtained from a male donor in good health and CMV-seronegative. CDR3s include the opening cysteine and the closing phenylalanine or tryptophan. A D gene is named only where the DNA matches it firmly.

D	V	J	length	CDR3	DNA
TRBD1	TRBV7-9	TRBJ1-6	14	CASSLTGFNSPLHF	TGTGCCAGCAGCTTGACAGGGTTTAATTCACCCCTCCACTTT
NA	TRBV18	TRBJ2-2	15	CASSPFKQVTGELFF	TGTGCCAGCTCACCATTTAAACAGGTCACCGGGGAGCTGTTTTTT
NA	TRBV29-1	TRBJ2-7	14	CSVERGQTPYEQYF	TGCAGCGTGGAGAGGGGACAAACCCCCTACGAGCAGTACTTC
NA	TRBV7-9	TRBJ2-1	15	CASSSYGSGNNEQFF	TGTGCCAGCAGCTCCTACGGTTCGGGGAACAATGAGCAGTTCTTC
TRBD1	TRBV6-1	TRBJ1-1	15	CASSERTGGRAEAFF	TGTGCCAGCAGCGAACGGACAGGGGGCAGGGCTGAAGCTTTCTTT
NA	TRBV5-1	TRBJ1-2	15	CASTRDGGLVNGYTF	TGCGCCAGCACCCGTGATGGGGGCTTAGTTAATGGCTACACCTTC
NA	TRBV10-1	TRBJ2-1	13	CASSESLAGEQFF	TGCGCCAGCAGTGAGTCGCTGGCAGGTGAGCAGTTCTTC
NA	TRBV19	TRBJ2-6	18	CASSIVRGRGMGANVLTF	TGTGCCAGTAGTATAGTAAGGGGCAGGGGTATGGGGGCCAACGTCCTGACTTTC
TRBD1	TRBV9	TRBJ1-3	16	CASSGGQANSGNTIYF	TGTGCCAGCAGCGGCGGACAGGCCAACTCTGGAAACACCATATATTTT
TRBD1	TRBV2	TRBJ2-6	15	CASSPDRAGANVLTF	TGTGCCAGCAGCCCAGACAGGGCTGGGGCCAACGTCCTGACTTTC
TRBD1	TRBV6-5	TRBJ1-3	16	CASSYSRGSSGNTIYF	TGTGCCAGCAGTTACTCCAGGGGGAGCTCTGGAAACACCATATATTTT
NA	TRBV29-1	TRBJ2-5	15	CSVDGAQTVQETQYF	TGCAGCGTTGATGGGGCCCAAACCGTCCAAGAGACCCAGTACTTC
TRBD1	TRBV19	TRBJ2-3	15	CASKVGDRGPDTQYF	TGTGCCAGTAAGGTTGGGGACAGGGGGCCAGATACGCAGTATTTT
TRBD1	TRBV11-3	TRBJ2-7	16	CASSLDCRTGGCEQYF	TGTGCCAGCAGCTTAGATTGCAGGACAGGGGGCTGCGAGCAGTACTTC
NA	TRBV5-6	TRBJ2-5	14	CASSRRGFGETQYF	TGTGCCAGCAGCCGCCGGGGGTTCGGGGAGACCCAGTACTTC
TRBD1	TRBV19	TRBJ1-2	15	CASSIEQGINYGYTF	TGTGCCAGTAGTATAGAACAGGGGATTAACTATGGCTACACCTTC
TRBD1	TRBV15	TRBJ1-1	13	CATSRTGSTEAFF	TGTGCCACCAGCAGGACAGGGAGCACTGAAGCTTTCTTT
NA	TRBV27	TRBJ1-6	17	CASSLRAGVSYNSPLHF	TGTGCCAGCAGTTTACGGGCGGGGGTTTCCTATAATTCACCCCTCCACTTT
NA	TRBV29-1	TRBJ1-4	15	CSVGPLSVGREKLFF	TGCAGCGTTGGACCTCTGAGCGTGGGTAGGGAAAAACTGTTTTTT
NA	TRBV6-5	TRBJ2-7	15	CASALDGGGVAEQYF	TGTGCCAGCGCCCTCGACGGAGGGGGGGTAGCCGAGCAGTACTTC
NA	TRBV19	TRBJ1-1	15	CASSPGTLARVGAFF	TGTGCCAGTAGTCCGGGGACATTGGCGAGAGTGGGAGCTTTCTTT
NA	TRBV18	TRBJ2-1	15	CASSPTGEGYNEQFF	TGTGCCAGCTCACCAACGGGAGAAGGATACAATGAGCAGTTCTTC
TRBD1	TRBV5-1	TRBJ2-7	15	CASSLAGTGGSEQYF	TGCGCCAGCAGCTTGGCAGGGACAGGGGGTTCCGAGCAGTACTTC
TRBD1	TRBV7-6	TRBJ2-7	15	CASSPLGGQGREQYF	TGTGCCAGCAGCCCCCTCGGGGGACAGGGGAGGGAGCAGTACTTC
TRBD1	TRBV5-6	TRBJ2-6	16	CASSSGTGSGANVLTF	TGTGCCAGCAGCTCAGGGACAGGGTCTGGGGCCAACGTCCTGACTTTC
NA	TRBV7-2	TRBJ1-6	15	CASSRRQTQNSPLHF	TGTGCCAGCAGCCGTAGACAGACTCAGAATTCACCCCTCCACTTT
TRBD2	TRBV11-2	TRBJ2-1	16	CASSLTSGRSYNEQFF	TGTGCCAGCAGCTTGACTAGCGGCAGATCCTACAATGAGCAGTTCTTC
TRBD1	TRBV11-2	TRBJ1-4	15	CASSSHRGTNEKLFF	TGTGCCAGCAGCTCCCACAGGGGAACTAATGAAAAACTGTTTTTT
TRBD2	TRBV5-1	TRBJ2-1	15	CASSLESSGYNEQFF	TGCGCCAGCAGCTTGGAATCTAGCGGCTACAATGAGCAGTTCTTC
NA	TRBV7-9	TRBJ1-1	12	CASRTSNTEAFF	TGTGCCAGCAGGACATCGAACACTGAAGCTTTCTTT
TRBD1	TRBV6-6	TRBJ1-2	14	CASSHRDRESGYTF	TGTGCCAGCAGTCATAGGGACAGGGAAAGTGGCTACACCTTC
TRBD1	TRBV7-2	TRBJ1-2	14	CASSNRDRHYGYTF	TGTGCCAGCAGCAACCGGGACAGACACTATGGCTACACCTTC
NA	TRBV2	TRBJ2-1	17	CASSGGTPKSSYNEQFF	TGTGCCAGCAGTGGGGGGACACCGAAATCCTCCTACAATGAGCAGTTCTTC
NA	TRBV25-1	TRBJ2-7	15	CASSESPPDSGEQYF	TGTGCCAGCAGTGAATCTCCCCCAGACTCGGGGGAGCAGTACTTC
NA	TRBV20-1	TRBJ2-7	11	CSANSGFEQYF	TGCAGTGCTAATTCCGGGTTCGAGCAGTACTTC
TRBD1	TRBV28	TRBJ2-7	14	CASSSTGGSDEQYF	TGTGCCAGCAGTTCGACAGGGGGCTCCGACGAGCAGTACTTC
NA	TRBV7-6	TRBJ2-7	16	CASSLVTGSSPYEQYF	TGTGCCAGCAGCTTAGTTACAGGGTCGTCGCCCTACGAGCAGTACTTC
NA	TRBV28	TRBJ1-4	15	CASSPLKAGEEKLFF	TGTGCCAGCAGTCCCCTGAAGGCGGGAGAAGAAAAACTGTTTTTT
NA	TRBV27	TRBJ1-5	14	CASSINDQGPLQHF	TGTGCCAGCAGTATAAACGACCAGGGGCCCCTCCAGCATTTT
TRBD1	TRBV28	TRBJ1-1	14	CASSSTGANTEAFF	TGTGCCAGCAGTTCGACAGGGGCGAACACTGAAGCTTTCTTT
NA	TRBV18	TRBJ2-1	15	CASSSYRGQYNEQFF	TGTGCCAGCTCCTCCTATCGTGGGCAGTACAATGAGCAGTTCTTC
NA	TRBV29-1	TRBJ2-7	13	CSVIFPAAYEQYF	TGCAGCGTTATTTTTCCGGCGGCCTACGAGCAGTACTTC
NA	TRBV4-3	TRBJ1-2	15	CASSQEFGVGYGYTF	TGCGCCAGCAGCCAAGAGTTCGGGGTAGGGTATGGCTACACCTTC
TRBD1	TRBV7-2	TRBJ1-2	15	CASSPRQGAKNGYTF	TGTGCCAGCAGCCCTAGACAGGGGGCTAAGAATGGCTACACCTTC
NA	TRBV7-8	TRBJ1-1	13	CASSYKMNTEAFF	TGTGCCAGCAGTTACAAAATGAACACTGAAGCTTTCTTT
NA	TRBV5-1	TRBJ2-5	11	CASSQGETQYF	TGCGCCAGCAGCCAGGGGGAGACCCAGTACTTC
NA	TRBV7-2	TRBJ1-1	14	CASSLPPAGFEAFF	TGTGCCAGCAGCCTGCCCCCGGCGGGGTTTGAAGCTTTCTTT
NA	TRBV7-8	TRBJ1-4	15	CASSYTTGYREKLFF	TGTGCCAGCAGCTATACGACAGGCTACCGTGAAAAACTGTTTTTT
NA	TRBV5-4	TRBJ1-2	12	CASSSSNYGYTF	TGTGCCAGCAGCTCGTCTAACTATGGCTACACCTTC
NA	TRBV2	TRBJ1-1	13	CASRWAPNTEAFF	TGTGCCAGCAGGTGGGCGCCAAACACTGAAGCTTTCTTT
TRBD1	TRBV5-1	TRBJ2-1	16	CASSLTRQGGLNEQFF	TGCGCCAGCAGCCTAACCCGACAGGGGGGTCTCAATGAGCAGTTCTTC
NA	TRBV5-6	TRBJ1-5	15	CASSLEGIPNQPQHF	TGTGCCAGCAGCTTGGAGGGGATCCCAAATCAGCCCCAGCATTTT
NA	TRBV5-4	TRBJ1-2	13	CASSLGGSYGYTF	TGTGCCAGCAGCTTGGGCGGGTCCTATGGCTACACCTTC
NA	TRBV5-4	TRBJ1-2	13	CASSFGAADGYTF	TGTGCCAGCAGCTTTGGGGCAGCCGATGGCTACACCTTC
TRBD2	TRBV19	TRBJ2-2	15	CASSSTSGSSGELFF	TGTGCCAGTAGTTCTACTAGCGGGAGCTCCGGGGAGCTGTTTTTT
TRBD2	TRBV30	TRBJ2-2	17	CAWSPGLAGEITGELFF	TGTGCCTGGAGCCCGGGACTAGCGGGAGAGATTACCGGGGAGCTGTTTTTT
NA	TRBV6-5	TRBJ2-3	10	CASSGGTQYF	TGTGCCAGCAGTGGAGGCACGCAGTATTTT
TRBD1	TRBV7-9	TRBJ1-1	14	CASSQRQGDTEAFF	TGTGCCAGCAGCCAGAGACAGGGTGACACTGAAGCTTTCTTT
NA	TRBV9	TRBJ1-3	12	CASSVGTNTIYF	TGTGCCAGCAGCGTAGGCACTAACACCATATATTTT